Listed below are T cell receptor beta chains from one sample, sequenced in a study of T cells in Graves' hyperthyroidism and ophthalmopathy. TCRdb re-called the multiplex PCR reads through MiXCR, storing one row per CDR3 protein. The data contain about 640,000 distinct CDR3 sequences, less than 25% of them singletons. Material: blood. These TCRs come from a man aged 25-45 years with Graves' ophthalmopathy. The CDR3 runs from the conserved cysteine through the conserved F or W. D genes are given only for firm matches. Rows give clone size only sometimes, using once, few, many, or a class for an expanded clone.

D gene	clone size	V gene	J gene	CDR3 protein	CDR3 DNA
-	-	TRBV30	TRBJ2-2	CAWTTGLIFGLNTGELFF	TGTGCCTGGACCACGGGGTTAATATTTGGGTTGAACACCGGGGAGCTGTTTTTT
TRBD2	many	TRBV5-1	TRBJ2-7	CASSPGRDYPYEQYF	TGCGCCAGCAGCCCGGGGCGGGACTACCCCTACGAGCAGTACTTC
TRBD1	-	TRBV29-1	TRBJ2-6	CSVEATTRDRGSHGANVLTF	TGCAGCGTTGAAGCCACCACCCGGGACAGGGGGTCCCATGGGGCCAACGTCCTGACTTTC
-	many	TRBV6-1	TRBJ2-5	CASSDLGLQETQYF	TGTGCCAGCAGTGATCTAGGCTTACAAGAGACCCAGTACTTC
TRBD2	-	TRBV30	TRBJ2-3	CAWSVGLAGSPDTQYF	TGTGCCTGGAGTGTCGGGCTAGCGGGATCCCCAGATACGCAGTATTTT
-	many	TRBV7-3	TRBJ2-7	CASSPQGDSYEQYF	TGTGCCAGCAGCCCGCAGGGAGACTCCTACGAGCAGTACTTC
-	many	TRBV6-2/TRBV6-3	TRBJ2-7	CASSYLGASYEQYF	TGTGCCAGCAGTTACTTAGGAGCTTCCTACGAGCAGTACTTC
-	few	TRBV5-1	TRBJ1-3	CASSLESGNTIYF	TGCGCCAGCAGCTTGGAGTCTGGAAACACCATATATTTT
-	-	TRBV6-6	TRBJ2-7	CASSYSSTGDYYEQYF	TGTGCCAGCAGTTACTCATCTACAGGGGACTACTACGAGCAGTACTTC
-	many	TRBV30	TRBJ1-6	CAWSARHIRSPLHF	TGTGCCTGGAGTGCCCGACACATTCGTTCACCCCTCCACTTT
TRBD2	-	TRBV20-1	TRBJ2-7	CSANLREGPYEQYF	TGCAGTGCTAATTTGCGGGAGGGCCCCTACGAGCAGTACTTC
TRBD1	-	TRBV2	TRBJ2-7	CASRDRGHEQYF	TGTGCCAGCAGGGACAGGGGCCACGAGCAGTACTTC
-	-	TRBV10-3	TRBJ2-1	CAISGLVGAGRSYNEQFF	TGTGCCATCAGTGGGCTGGTTGGCGCGGGAAGATCCTACAATGAGCAGTTCTTC
-	many	TRBV11-2	TRBJ2-1	CASSLSIEQFF	TGTGCCAGCAGCTTATCGATCGAGCAGTTCTTC
TRBD2	-	TRBV20-1	TRBJ2-1	CSAPLAGLNNEQFF	TGCAGTGCTCCCCTAGCGGGACTAAACAATGAGCAGTTCTTC
TRBD2	many	TRBV6-4	TRBJ2-1	CASSGREGTYNEQFF	TGTGCCAGCAGTGGAAGGGAGGGCACCTACAATGAGCAGTTCTTC
TRBD1	many	TRBV28	TRBJ2-5	CASSLGTGAVETQYF	TGTGCCAGCAGTTTAGGGACAGGGGCGGTGGAGACCCAGTACTTC
TRBD2	-	TRBV20-1	TRBJ2-7	CSARDRLAYGQYF	TGCAGTGCTAGAGATCGACTAGCCTACGGGCAGTACTTC
-	few	TRBV5-1	TRBJ1-2	CASSGSGSSGYTF	TGCGCCAGCAGCGGATCAGGGTCCTCTGGCTACACCTTC
-	many	TRBV5-1	TRBJ2-2	CASSLRETNTGELFF	TGCGCCAGCAGCTTGAGGGAGACCAACACCGGGGAGCTGTTTTTT
TRBD2	-	TRBV27	TRBJ2-1	CASIPLAGTSYNEQFF	TGTGCCAGCATCCCCTTAGCGGGAACTTCATACAATGAGCAGTTCTTC
TRBD2	few	TRBV20-1	TRBJ2-1	CSASRGLAFSYNEQFF	TGCAGTGCCAGCCGGGGACTAGCGTTCTCCTACAATGAGCAGTTCTTC
-	many	TRBV30	TRBJ2-1	CAWSVQGGVNNEQFF	TGTGCCTGGAGTGTACAGGGGGGGGTTAACAATGAGCAGTTCTTC
-	-	TRBV30	TRBJ2-3	CAWSVQITDTQYF	TGTGCCTGGAGTGTTCAAATCACAGATACGCAGTATTTT
TRBD2	-	TRBV4-1	TRBJ2-7	CASSPGKREGRYEQYF	TGCGCCAGCAGCCCAGGAAAGAGGGAGGGACGTTACGAGCAGTACTTC
TRBD1	many	TRBV28	TRBJ2-7	CASSFSRGQLEQYF	TGTGCCAGCAGTTTCAGCCGGGGACAGCTTGAGCAGTACTTC
TRBD1	-	TRBV25-1	TRBJ1-2	CASSREGTEDTYGYTF	TGTGCCAGCAGTCGAGAGGGGACAGAGGACACATATGGCTACACCTTC
-	few	TRBV7-9	TRBJ2-5	CASSYTTPEETQYF	TGTGCCAGCAGCTACACGACTCCAGAAGAGACCCAGTACTTC
-	few	TRBV27	TRBJ2-7	CASRSNGRVYEQYF	TGTGCCAGCAGAAGTAACGGCAGGGTCTACGAGCAGTACTTC
-	few	TRBV5-6	TRBJ2-6	CASSPALSGANVLTF	TGTGCCAGCAGTCCTGCCCTCTCTGGGGCCAACGTCCTGACTTTC
TRBD1	-	TRBV5-1	TRBJ2-3	CASHRQGSDTQYF	TGCGCCAGCCACCGACAGGGGTCGGATACGCAGTATTTT
TRBD2	-	TRBV7-2	TRBJ2-7	CASSLDASGRLVEQYF	TGTGCCAGCAGCTTAGACGCTAGCGGGAGACTGGTCGAGCAGTACTTC
-	-	TRBV6-1	TRBJ2-3	CASSRLGRAGSTDTQYF	TGTGCCAGCAGCCGTCTTGGACGGGCTGGGAGCACAGATACGCAGTATTTT
-	once	TRBV24-1	TRBJ1-5	CATSDPGGAQHF	TGTGCCACCAGTGATCCGGGTGGGGCCCAGCATTTT
-	many	TRBV18	TRBJ1-2	CASSPRPGNGYTF	TGTGCCAGCTCACCACGCCCAGGGAACGGCTACACCTTC
-	few	TRBV4-2	TRBJ1-2	CASSQEATSNYGYTF	TGTGCCAGCAGCCAAGAGGCCACCTCCAACTATGGCTACACCTTC
TRBD1	-	TRBV10-3	TRBJ1-5	CAISLTGPANQPQHF	TGTGCCATCAGCCTGACAGGGCCGGCCAATCAGCCCCAGCATTTT